This T cell receptor (beta chain) is from a study of early T cells in non-severe SARS-CoV-2 infection. Across the study: RNA in bulk from unsorted whole blood was sequenced, and chains were unpaired.

Germline loops: CDR1 SQVTM, CDR2 ANQGSEA. V lost 0 bases, J lost 2 bases, and 5 bases stayed unmatched. The CDR3 is made up of 15 amino acids. TCRdb used MiXCR to reprocess the 5' RACE reads, holding one entry per CDR3 protein. The sample has approximately 100,000 distinct CDR3 sequences; roughly 15% are singletons. Only a few counts were recorded for this clonotype. This chain links TRBV29-1 with TRBJ2-7; 9 bases map to TRBD2. Sequencing used whole blood. This TCR derives from an adult who was a healthcare worker with PCR-confirmed SARS-CoV-2 infection or an uninfected control (not recorded which). The CDR3 reads CSVEEASGRPYEQYF. The CDR3 nucleotides are TGCAGCGTTGAAGAGGCCAGCGGGAGGCCCTACGAGCAGTACTTC.